The clone carrying this T cell receptor beta chain was recorded only once. Its antigen is currently unknown. This sample stems from a study of identical twins. Whole-study results and caveats: Within cord blood, abundant beta clonotypes carried fewer insertions, but memory repertoires showed no such trend.

Germline trimming cut 3 bases from V and 14 bases from J; bases unmatched to any gene: 6. The CDR3 is made up of 12 amino acids. The germline V gene has CDR1 SNHLY and CDR2 FYNNEI. A universal primer site was added by template switching, and unique molecular identifiers were carried by the cDNA. Each CDR3 protein is one row after TCRdb ran MiXCR on the 5' RACE reads. The sample records some 570,000 distinct CDR3 sequences, about a fifth being singletons. These data were also filed under a second study, of yellow fever vaccine responses in identical twins.

This chain links TRBV2 with TRBJ2-1; 8 nucleotides agree with TRBD1. The TCR was taken from a woman between 18 and 30 years old in good health. The sample consisted of CD4+ T cells sorted from blood. CDR3 loop: CASSDSAGGKFF. For the CDR3, the DNA is TGTGCCAGCAGTGATTCGGCAGGGGGCAAGTTCTTC.